This T cell receptor (beta chain) was found in a study of blood T cell repertoires in COVID-19. Germline-derived CDR1 and CDR2 are MNHNS and SASEGT. Trimming removed 5 bases from V and 7 bases from J; junction bases left unmatched: 5. This CDR3 comprises 15 residues. Cohort assignment relied on participant-reported clinical history. The assay was immunoSEQ multiplex PCR, and TCRdb's table has in-frame clones only and misses some. The top ten hold 3% to 4% of the sample, which has under 250,000 clones, 82% seen once. Sequencing was performed on PBMCs or T cells enriched from blood (not recorded which). V is TRBV6-1 and J is TRBJ1-6, with 10 nucleotides matching TRBD1. The source is a woman aged 60-70 years who had recovered from COVID-19. The CDR3 sequence is CASSSWTGGNSPLHF. DNA of the CDR3: TGTGCCAGCAGTTCCTGGACAGGGGGGAATTCACCCCTCCACTTT.